The clone carrying this T cell receptor beta chain came up many times. Its target is unknown. This sample is part of a study of shared clonotypes between healthy human individuals. About the study: Three plates each covered CD4 naive and memory; CD8 naive two, CD8 memory one. Notes on the study in general: With four donors compared, around 5.4% of naive CD4 clonotypes were shared.

Between the trimmed V and J ends, which lost 8 bases and 2 bases, there was a span of 10 bases. CDR1 is SGHDN and CDR2 is FVKESK in the germline V gene. The CDR3 sequence is 14 residues long. Measured with immunoSEQ multiplex PCR; TCRdb has only the in-frame clones, and not every one. The sample carries around 700,000 clones, approximately 79% recorded once. The sequence came from a woman between 25 and 40 years old in good health. Specimen: memory CD4+ T cells sorted from blood. Subset here: CD45RA-negative fraction. This chain joins TRBV14 and TRBJ2-6, with D maybe TRBD1 (6 bases). CDR3 region: CASYRDTGANVLTF. CDR3 bases: TGTGCCAGCTACAGGGATACTGGGGCCAACGTCCTGACTTTC.